These T cell receptor beta chains were read from a single sample in a study of CD8 T cells in Susac syndrome. Via MiXCR, TCRdb re-called the immunoSEQ multiplex PCR reads, giving one row per CDR3 protein. The table includes more than 100,000 distinct CDR3 sequences, 75% to 90% detected once. Source material: CD8+ T cells from PBMCs. These receptors all stem from a human donor with multiple sclerosis. The CDR3 runs from the conserved cysteine through the conserved F or W. The D gene is left open where the match is weak. Where a row states a size, it is once, few, many or the class of an expanded clone; other rows omit it.

V gene	D gene	clone size	J gene	CDR3 DNA	CDR3 protein
TRBV6-2/TRBV6-3	TRBD2	NA	TRBJ2-1	TGTGCCAGCAGCCGGACTAGCGGGGGCTCCTACAATGAGCAGTTCTTC	CASSRTSGGSYNEQFF
TRBV6-1	NA	few	TRBJ1-3	TGTGCCAGCAAGGTCCGGGGGGACTCTGGAAACACCATATATTTT	CASKVRGDSGNTIYF
TRBV10-3	TRBD1	NA	TRBJ2-2	TGTGCCATCAGTGAGGGGACAGGGGCCGGGGAGCTGTTTTTT	CAISEGTGAGELFF
TRBV7-9	NA	NA	TRBJ2-1	TGTGCCAGCAGCTTAGAGCGTGGGGATGAGCAGTTCTTC	CASSLERGDEQFF
TRBV7-9	NA	NA	TRBJ2-1	TGTGCCAGCAGCTCGCCGGGACAACATTTCTCCTACAATGAGCAGTTCTTC	CASSSPGQHFSYNEQFF
TRBV29-1	TRBD2	NA	TRBJ2-3	TGCAGCGTCTCGAGAGGGACTAGCGGGGGGAGAGGGTCAGATACGCAGTATTTT	CSVSRGTSGGRGSDTQYF
TRBV6-6	NA	few	TRBJ1-5	TGTGCCAGCAGTTACGGGGCTTCGGGGCAGCCCCAGCATTTT	CASSYGASGQPQHF
TRBV19	NA	NA	TRBJ1-5	TGTGCCAGTAGTATGAGTAGCGGACATTATAGCAATCAGCCCCAGCATTTT	CASSMSSGHYSNQPQHF
TRBV5-1	NA	NA	TRBJ1-1	TGCGCCAGCAGAACCGACAGGAACACTGAAGCTTTCTTT	CASRTDRNTEAFF
TRBV27	NA	NA	TRBJ2-7	TGTGCCAGCAGTTTGGCAGGGGGGGCCTACGAGCAGTACTTC	CASSLAGGAYEQYF
TRBV7-2	NA	NA	TRBJ1-2	TGTGCCAGCAGCTTAGATGAGAACCACTATGGCTACACCTTC	CASSLDENHYGYTF
TRBV7-9	NA	NA	TRBJ1-4	TGTGCCAGCAGCCTCTGGACTTTGGTGAATGGTGAAAAACTGTTTTTT	CASSLWTLVNGEKLFF
TRBV5-1	NA	NA	TRBJ2-2	TGCGCCAGCAGCTCCCAGGGCGTCGGGGTCACCGGGGAGCTGTTTTTT	CASSSQGVGVTGELFF
TRBV27	NA	NA	TRBJ1-1	TGTGCCAGCAGTTTCTCCGGGACGCTTGCGGACACTGAAGCTTTCTTT	CASSFSGTLADTEAFF
TRBV4-2	NA	NA	TRBJ1-1	TGTGCCAGCAGCCATGTCGAGGGGGTAAGGGCGGACACTGAAGCTTTCTTT	CASSHVEGVRADTEAFF
TRBV5-8	TRBD2	NA	TRBJ2-1	TGTGCCAGCAGCTTGGTCGGACTAGCGGGCAATGAGCAGTTCTTC	CASSLVGLAGNEQFF
TRBV28	NA	NA	TRBJ2-1	TGTGCCAGCAGTTTCAGCTCAAACCTCTACAATGAGCAGTTCTTC	CASSFSSNLYNEQFF
TRBV19	TRBD1	NA	TRBJ2-1	TGTGCCAGTAGTATAGGGACAGGGTCCTACAATGAGCAGTTCTTC	CASSIGTGSYNEQFF
TRBV7-3	NA	NA	TRBJ2-3	TGTGCCAGCAGCTTACTCCCAGGGGATACGCAGTATTTT	CASSLLPGDTQYF
TRBV5-4	NA	NA	TRBJ2-1	TGTGCCAGCAGCGAAAATGGCGAGGATGAGCAGTTCTTC	CASSENGEDEQFF
TRBV27	NA	NA	TRBJ1-2	TGTGCCAGCAGTATGTCAGGGGTCGGCTACACCTTC	CASSMSGVGYTF
TRBV5-1	NA	NA	TRBJ2-7	TGCGCCAGCAGCCCCGATGCCAGCTACGAGCAGTACTTC	CASSPDASYEQYF
TRBV5-8	NA	NA	TRBJ1-2	TGTGCCAGCAGCTTCTCAAACTATGGCTACACCTTC	CASSFSNYGYTF
TRBV27	NA	NA	TRBJ1-2	TGTGCCAGCAGTTTGGGTGTAGGGGCCTACTATGGCTACACCTTC	CASSLGVGAYYGYTF
TRBV3-1	TRBD2	NA	TRBJ2-3	TGTGCCAGCAGCATCCGGGACTACCTCATGGCAGATACGCAGTATTTT	CASSIRDYLMADTQYF
TRBV11-2	TRBD1	NA	TRBJ1-2	TGTGCCAGCAGCACCTACAGGGGAGTCGATGGCTACACCTTC	CASSTYRGVDGYTF
TRBV7-2	TRBD2	NA	TRBJ2-3	TGTGCCAGCAGCCTGACTAGCGCCCGAGACACAGATACGCAGTATTTT	CASSLTSARDTDTQYF
TRBV28	TRBD1	NA	TRBJ2-1	TGTGCCAGCAGCCCTCGGACAGGGGGCGGGAATGAGCAGTTCTTC	CASSPRTGGGNEQFF